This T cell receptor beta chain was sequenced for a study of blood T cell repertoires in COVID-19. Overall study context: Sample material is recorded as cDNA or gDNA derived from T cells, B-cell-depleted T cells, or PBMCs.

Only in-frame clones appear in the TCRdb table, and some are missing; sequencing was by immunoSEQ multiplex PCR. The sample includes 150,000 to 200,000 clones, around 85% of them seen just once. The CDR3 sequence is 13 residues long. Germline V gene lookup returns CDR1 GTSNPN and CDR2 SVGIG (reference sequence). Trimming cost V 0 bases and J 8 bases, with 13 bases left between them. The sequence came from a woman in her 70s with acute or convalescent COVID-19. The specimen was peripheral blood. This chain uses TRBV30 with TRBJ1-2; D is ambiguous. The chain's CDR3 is CAWSVLGVDGYTF. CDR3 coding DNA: TGTGCCTGGAGTGTACTGGGAGTTGACGGCTACACCTTC.